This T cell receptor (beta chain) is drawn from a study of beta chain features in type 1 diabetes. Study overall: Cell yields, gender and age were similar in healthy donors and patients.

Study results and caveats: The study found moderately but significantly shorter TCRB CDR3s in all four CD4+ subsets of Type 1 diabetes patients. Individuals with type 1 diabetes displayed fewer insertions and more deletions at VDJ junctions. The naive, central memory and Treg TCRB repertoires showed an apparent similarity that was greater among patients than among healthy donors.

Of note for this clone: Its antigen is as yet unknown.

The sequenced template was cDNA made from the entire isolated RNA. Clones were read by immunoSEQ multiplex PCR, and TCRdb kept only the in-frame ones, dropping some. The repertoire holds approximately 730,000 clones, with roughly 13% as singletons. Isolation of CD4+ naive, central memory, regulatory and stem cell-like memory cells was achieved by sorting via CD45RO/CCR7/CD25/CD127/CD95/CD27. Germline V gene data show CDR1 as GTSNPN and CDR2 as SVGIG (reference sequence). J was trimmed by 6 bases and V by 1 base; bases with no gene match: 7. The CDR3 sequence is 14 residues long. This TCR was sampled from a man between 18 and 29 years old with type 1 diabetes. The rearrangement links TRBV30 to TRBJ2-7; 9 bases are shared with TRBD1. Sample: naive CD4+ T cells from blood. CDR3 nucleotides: TGTGCCTGGAGTGGGGGACAGGGAACGCTCGAGCAGTACTTC. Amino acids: CAWSGGQGTLEQYF.